This T cell receptor beta chain was recovered during a study of PD-1 blockade in classical Hodgkin lymphoma. Relapses following autologous stem cell transplantation were seen in all patients, with brentuximab vedotin exposure varying. Germline assignment: CDR1 SGHTA and CDR2 FQGNSA. This CDR3 contains 15 residues. Trimming cost V 5 bases and J 8 bases; bases outside gene matches: 6. Assay: immunoSEQ multiplex PCR; the TCRdb copy retains only in-frame clones and omits some. The sample contains approximately 89,000 clones, over 80% of which appear only once. Sequenced material: peripheral blood mononuclear cells (PBMCs), taken at baseline. The TCR originated in a human donor with classical Hodgkin lymphoma. This chain links TRBV7-2 with TRBJ2-1, with 13 bases lining up with TRBD2. Here the CDR3 reads CASSPTSGRADEQFF. Written as DNA, the CDR3 is TGTGCCAGCAGCCCTACTAGCGGGAGGGCCGATGAGCAGTTCTTC.